This T cell receptor (beta chain) comes out of a study of cytomegalovirus exposure and HLA in healthy donors. Broader study findings: Another analysis was done later, and it associated 17,000 or so TCR beta sequences with HLA alleles at 0.05 false discovery rate. Sequencing had likely introduced a cluster of highly shared sequence variants as an artifact.

About this clone itself: As yet, its antigen is unknown.

The V end lost 0 bases, the J end lost 9 bases, and 18 bases lay between the germline ends. The CDR3 totals 16 residues. Germline V gene sequence: CDR1 KGHSH, CDR2 LQKENI. All the people who gave samples were healthy bone marrow donors. Primers: 60 Vbeta forward and 13 Jbeta reverse. Authors' processing steps: In a later analysis, roughly 86 million unique TCR beta chains included roughly 11 million shared by two or more donors. Clones were read by immunoSEQ multiplex PCR, and TCRdb kept only the in-frame ones, dropping some. D and trimming were read from the DNA, whereas the V and J calls and clone size are those reported in that table. The repertoire holds more than 100,000 clones, with 75% to 90% as singletons.

What was sequenced was PBMCs. This sequence joins TRBV18 and TRBJ2-1, with D possibly TRBD1 on 5 matching bases. This TCR was recovered from a man aged 30 to 45 in good health and CMV-seronegative. The CDR3 loop is CASSPPPGKGPGEQFF. The CDR3 bases are TGTGCCAGCTCACCACCGCCAGGGAAAGGGCCTGGTGAGCAGTTCTTC.